The clone carrying this TCR beta chain was observed many times. Antigen: not known. The ends were cut back, 7 bases at V and 0 bases at J, with 17 bases in the middle. The CDR3 covers 16 residues. The V gene's germline CDR1 is MNHNS and CDR2 SASEGT. Using RNA template, CDR3s of TCR alpha and beta were amplified with iRepertoire arm-PCR. One-step reverse transcription and amplification started from approximately 100-400 ng of tissue mRNA or PBMC total RNA. TCRdb recomputed calls from the multiplex PCR reads with MiXCR, one row per CDR3 protein. This table holds under 150,000 distinct CDR3 sequences, more than 20% found once. The data belong to a study of glioma-infiltrating T cells. Whole-study results and caveats: Gliomas, especially low-grade, showed above-expected tissue-blood divergence; non-neoplastic patients showed below. Very few CDR3 sequences were shared between tissue and blood.

The J gene is TRBJ2-3, the V gene TRBV6-1; D is possibly TRBD2 (5 bases). The source is a human donor with low-grade glioma or glioblastoma, undergoing nonglioma brain surgery, or in good health (not recorded which). The specimen sequenced was glioma tissue, nonneoplastic brain tissue, or PBMCs (not recorded which). The CDR3 DNA reads TGTGCCAGCATCCTAGGACTCACTACTAGCACAGATACGCAGTATTTT. It codes for CASILGLTTSTDTQYF.